This is a list of T cell receptor beta chains from one sample in a study of vaccination effects on CD4 cells after COVID-19. For these receptors, no antigen is known. Here immunoSEQ multiplex PCR was the method, and the copy in TCRdb shows in-frame clones only, minus some. This table holds under 60,000 clones, over 50% found once. The specimen was CD4+ T cells from PBMCs cultured without peptide, collected before COVID-19 vaccination. These receptors all come from a human donor who received a COVID-19 vaccine. Both conserved end residues are part of each CDR3. The D gene is left open where the match is weak. Some rows mark clone size as missing; the rest say once, few, many or name a class of expanded clone.

d_call: TRBD1; v_call: TRBV6-6; clone_size: NA; j_call: TRBJ1-1; cdr3_aa: CASSPRTGVMNTEAFF; cdr3_nt: TGTGCCAGCAGCCCACGGACAGGGGTGATGAACACTGAAGCTTTCTTT
d_call: NA; v_call: TRBV5-8; clone_size: once; j_call: TRBJ1-6; cdr3_aa: CASRLDRNSPLHF; cdr3_nt: TGTGCCAGCAGACTAGACAGGAATTCACCCCTCCACTTT
d_call: TRBD1; v_call: TRBV20-1; clone_size: few; j_call: TRBJ1-6; cdr3_aa: CSANEDRGSPLHF; cdr3_nt: TGCAGTGCTAATGAGGACAGGGGTTCACCCCTCCACTTT
d_call: NA; v_call: TRBV24-1; clone_size: NA; j_call: TRBJ2-6; cdr3_aa: CATSDGDNSGANVLTF; cdr3_nt: TGTGCCACCAGTGACGGAGATAACTCTGGGGCCAACGTCCTGACTTTC
d_call: NA; v_call: TRBV19; clone_size: few; j_call: TRBJ1-5; cdr3_aa: CASSIGHSNQPQHF; cdr3_nt: TGTGCCAGTAGTATAGGACATAGCAATCAGCCCCAGCATTTT
d_call: NA; v_call: TRBV2; clone_size: NA; j_call: TRBJ1-2; cdr3_aa: CASSEADRPYGYTF; cdr3_nt: TGTGCCAGCAGTGAGGCCGACAGACCCTATGGCTACACCTTC
d_call: TRBD1; v_call: TRBV30; clone_size: NA; j_call: TRBJ1-3; cdr3_aa: CAWSVTGGSGNTIYF; cdr3_nt: TGTGCCTGGAGTGTTACAGGGGGCTCTGGAAACACCATATATTTT
d_call: NA; v_call: TRBV5-1; clone_size: NA; j_call: TRBJ2-2; cdr3_aa: CASSLVGQLNTGELFF; cdr3_nt: TGCGCCAGCAGCTTGGTCGGGCAGCTGAACACCGGGGAGCTGTTTTTT
d_call: NA; v_call: TRBV28; clone_size: few; j_call: TRBJ2-5; cdr3_aa: CASSFGDRETQYF; cdr3_nt: TGTGCCAGCAGTTTCGGGGACCGCGAGACCCAGTACTTC
d_call: NA; v_call: TRBV4-2; clone_size: NA; j_call: TRBJ2-5; cdr3_aa: CASSQEVDGKQTQYF; cdr3_nt: TGTGCCAGCAGCCAAGAAGTGGACGGGAAGCAGACCCAGTACTTC
d_call: NA; v_call: TRBV9; clone_size: NA; j_call: TRBJ1-2; cdr3_aa: CASSVDPAYGYTF; cdr3_nt: TGTGCCAGCAGCGTAGACCCAGCCTATGGCTACACCTTC
d_call: NA; v_call: TRBV11-2; clone_size: NA; j_call: TRBJ1-5; cdr3_aa: CASSLVGTSNQPQHF; cdr3_nt: TGTGCCAGCAGCTTAGTTGGGACTAGCAATCAGCCCCAGCATTTT
d_call: NA; v_call: TRBV7-2; clone_size: NA; j_call: TRBJ2-1; cdr3_aa: CASSLASGVIYNEQFF; cdr3_nt: TGTGCCAGCAGCTTAGCGTCGGGAGTTATCTACAATGAGCAGTTCTTC
d_call: TRBD2; v_call: TRBV28; clone_size: few; j_call: TRBJ2-3; cdr3_aa: CASNPSGRVTDTQYF; cdr3_nt: TGTGCCAGCAACCCCAGCGGGAGGGTCACAGATACGCAGTATTTT
d_call: NA; v_call: TRBV6-5; clone_size: NA; j_call: TRBJ1-6; cdr3_aa: CASSYLDRGNSPLHF; cdr3_nt: TGTGCCAGCAGTTACCTCGACAGAGGAAATTCACCCCTCCACTTT
d_call: NA; v_call: TRBV11-3; clone_size: NA; j_call: TRBJ2-5; cdr3_aa: CASSLEGQETQYF; cdr3_nt: TGTGCCAGCAGCTTAGAGGGGCAAGAGACCCAGTACTTC
d_call: NA; v_call: TRBV6-6; clone_size: few; j_call: TRBJ1-2; cdr3_aa: CASSYSGFRGYTF; cdr3_nt: TGTGCCAGCAGTTACTCAGGGTTTCGCGGCTACACCTTC
d_call: NA; v_call: TRBV10-3; clone_size: few; j_call: TRBJ1-6; cdr3_aa: CATTGVSDSPLHF; cdr3_nt: TGTGCCACTACGGGGGTTAGCGATTCACCCCTCCACTTT
d_call: TRBD1; v_call: TRBV30; clone_size: NA; j_call: TRBJ1-1; cdr3_aa: CAWSVLRVNRGATEAFF; cdr3_nt: TGTGCCTGGAGTGTATTAAGGGTCAACAGGGGAGCCACTGAAGCTTTCTTT
d_call: NA; v_call: TRBV19; clone_size: NA; j_call: TRBJ2-6; cdr3_aa: CASTIRESGANVLTF; cdr3_nt: TGTGCCAGTACCATACGGGAGTCTGGGGCCAACGTCCTGACTTTC
d_call: TRBD1; v_call: TRBV9; clone_size: few; j_call: TRBJ1-5; cdr3_aa: CASSPGTGRPNQPQHF; cdr3_nt: TGTGCCAGCAGCCCGGGGACAGGGCGGCCAAATCAGCCCCAGCATTTT
d_call: NA; v_call: TRBV7-2; clone_size: NA; j_call: TRBJ1-4; cdr3_aa: CASSLGILGTNEKLFF; cdr3_nt: TGTGCCAGCAGCTTAGGGATTCTGGGAACTAATGAAAAACTGTTTTTT
d_call: NA; v_call: TRBV20-1; clone_size: once; j_call: TRBJ2-1; cdr3_aa: CSASITGLRYNEQFF; cdr3_nt: TGCAGTGCTAGTATAACGGGACTGCGGTACAATGAGCAGTTCTTC
d_call: NA; v_call: TRBV3-1/TRBV3-2; clone_size: NA; j_call: TRBJ2-1; cdr3_aa: CASSQVGGEQFF; cdr3_nt: TGTGCCAGCAGCCAAGTTGGCGGTGAGCAGTTCTTC
d_call: TRBD1; v_call: TRBV7-9; clone_size: few; j_call: TRBJ1-5; cdr3_aa: CASSLASGQNNQPQHF; cdr3_nt: TGTGCCAGCAGCTTAGCCTCGGGACAGAACAATCAGCCCCAGCATTTT
d_call: NA; v_call: TRBV15; clone_size: few; j_call: TRBJ1-2; cdr3_aa: CATSREGGARGYTF; cdr3_nt: TGTGCCACCAGCAGAGAAGGGGGGGCGCGTGGCTACACCTTC
d_call: NA; v_call: TRBV30; clone_size: NA; j_call: TRBJ2-4; cdr3_aa: CAWSVPGGLDIQYF; cdr3_nt: TGTGCCTGGAGTGTACCCGGTGGGTTGGACATTCAGTACTTC
d_call: NA; v_call: TRBV28; clone_size: NA; j_call: TRBJ1-1; cdr3_aa: CASRITDSDTGAFF; cdr3_nt: TGTGCCAGCAGAATTACCGACAGCGATACGGGAGCTTTCTTT
d_call: NA; v_call: TRBV3-1/TRBV3-2; clone_size: NA; j_call: TRBJ2-2; cdr3_aa: CASSQDQAHGGTGELFF; cdr3_nt: TGTGCCAGCAGCCAAGATCAGGCACACGGGGGCACCGGGGAGCTGTTTTTT
d_call: NA; v_call: TRBV5-5; clone_size: few; j_call: TRBJ1-3; cdr3_aa: CASRRIQGQGNTIYF; cdr3_nt: TGTGCCAGCAGGCGCATTCAGGGTCAGGGAAACACCATATATTTT
d_call: TRBD1; v_call: TRBV7-3; clone_size: few; j_call: TRBJ2-5; cdr3_aa: CASSLGQGRTQYF; cdr3_nt: TGTGCCAGCAGCCTGGGACAGGGTCGGACCCAGTACTTC
d_call: TRBD1; v_call: TRBV6-5; clone_size: NA; j_call: TRBJ1-6; cdr3_aa: CASSLDRGNESPLHF; cdr3_nt: TGTGCCAGCAGTTTGGACAGGGGGAATGAGTCACCCCTCCACTTT
d_call: NA; v_call: TRBV6-1; clone_size: NA; j_call: TRBJ1-1; cdr3_aa: CASSEAPGVNTEAFF; cdr3_nt: TGTGCCAGCAGTGAAGCGCCGGGTGTGAACACTGAAGCTTTCTTT
d_call: TRBD1; v_call: TRBV15; clone_size: few; j_call: TRBJ1-5; cdr3_aa: CATSRDRGRQPQHF; cdr3_nt: TGTGCCACCAGCAGAGACAGGGGGCGTCAGCCCCAGCATTTT
d_call: NA; v_call: TRBV6-1; clone_size: once; j_call: TRBJ2-5; cdr3_aa: CASSEARAQETQYF; cdr3_nt: TGTGCCAGCAGTGAAGCGCGGGCTCAAGAGACCCAGTACTTC
d_call: TRBD1; v_call: TRBV5-6; clone_size: NA; j_call: TRBJ1-1; cdr3_aa: CASSLVGGVRTEAFF; cdr3_nt: TGTGCCAGCAGCTTGGTAGGGGGCGTTCGGACTGAAGCTTTCTTT
d_call: NA; v_call: TRBV3-1/TRBV3-2; clone_size: NA; j_call: TRBJ1-2; cdr3_aa: CASSHGWGYTF; cdr3_nt: TGTGCCAGCAGCCATGGCTGGGGCTACACCTTC
d_call: NA; v_call: TRBV30; clone_size: once; j_call: TRBJ2-4; cdr3_aa: CAWSTGGSLWIQYF; cdr3_nt: TGTGCCTGGAGCACCGGGGGTTCCTTATGGATTCAGTACTTC
d_call: NA; v_call: TRBV30; clone_size: few; j_call: TRBJ1-5; cdr3_aa: CAWSVIKSPGYSNQPQHF; cdr3_nt: TGTGCCTGGAGTGTAATCAAATCGCCAGGGTATAGCAATCAGCCCCAGCATTTT
d_call: TRBD1; v_call: TRBV25-1; clone_size: NA; j_call: TRBJ1-1; cdr3_aa: CASSDRDREYTEAFF; cdr3_nt: TGTGCCAGCAGTGACCGGGACAGGGAGTACACTGAAGCTTTCTTT
d_call: TRBD1; v_call: TRBV15; clone_size: NA; j_call: TRBJ2-7; cdr3_aa: CATSRAGGSYEQYF; cdr3_nt: TGTGCCACCAGCAGAGCAGGGGGCTCCTACGAGCAGTACTTC
d_call: NA; v_call: TRBV5-1; clone_size: NA; j_call: TRBJ1-6; cdr3_aa: CASSWDLNSPLHF; cdr3_nt: TGCGCCAGCAGCTGGGATCTTAATTCACCCCTCCACTTT
d_call: TRBD2; v_call: TRBV30; clone_size: NA; j_call: TRBJ2-5; cdr3_aa: CAWRPSGVLETQYF; cdr3_nt: TGTGCCTGGAGGCCTAGCGGGGTGCTCGAGACCCAGTACTTC
d_call: NA; v_call: TRBV5-5; clone_size: NA; j_call: TRBJ2-2; cdr3_aa: CASSVGPLTNTGELFF; cdr3_nt: TGTGCCAGCAGCGTGGGACCGCTTACGAACACCGGGGAGCTGTTTTTT
d_call: TRBD1; v_call: TRBV6-5; clone_size: few; j_call: TRBJ1-1; cdr3_aa: CASNRGMNTEAFF; cdr3_nt: TGTGCCAGCAACAGGGGGATGAACACTGAAGCTTTCTTT